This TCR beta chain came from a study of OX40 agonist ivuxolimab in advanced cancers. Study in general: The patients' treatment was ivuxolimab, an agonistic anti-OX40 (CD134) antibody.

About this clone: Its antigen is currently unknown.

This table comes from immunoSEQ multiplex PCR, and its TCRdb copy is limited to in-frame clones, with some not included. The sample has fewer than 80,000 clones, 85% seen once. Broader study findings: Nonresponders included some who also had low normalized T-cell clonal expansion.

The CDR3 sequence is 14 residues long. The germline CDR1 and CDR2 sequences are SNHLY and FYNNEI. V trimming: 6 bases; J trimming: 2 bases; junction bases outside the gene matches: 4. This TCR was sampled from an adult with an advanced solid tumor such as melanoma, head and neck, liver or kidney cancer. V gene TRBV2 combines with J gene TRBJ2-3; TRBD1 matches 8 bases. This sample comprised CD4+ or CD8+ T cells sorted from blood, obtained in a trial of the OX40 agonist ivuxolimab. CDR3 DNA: TGTGCCAGCAGAGGACAGGGTCCCACAGATACGCAGTATTTT. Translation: CASRGQGPTDTQYF.